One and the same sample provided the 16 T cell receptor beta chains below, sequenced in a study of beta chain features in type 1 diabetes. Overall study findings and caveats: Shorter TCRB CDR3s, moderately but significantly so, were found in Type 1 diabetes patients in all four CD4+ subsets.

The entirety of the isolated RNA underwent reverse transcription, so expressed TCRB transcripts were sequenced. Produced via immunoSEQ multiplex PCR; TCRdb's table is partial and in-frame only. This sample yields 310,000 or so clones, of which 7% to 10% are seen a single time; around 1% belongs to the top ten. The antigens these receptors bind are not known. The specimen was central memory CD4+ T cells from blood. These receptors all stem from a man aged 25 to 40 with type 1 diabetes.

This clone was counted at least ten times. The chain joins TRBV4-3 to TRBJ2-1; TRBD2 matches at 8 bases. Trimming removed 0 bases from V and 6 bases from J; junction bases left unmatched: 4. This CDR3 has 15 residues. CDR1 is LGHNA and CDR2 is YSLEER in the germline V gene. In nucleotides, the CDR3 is TGCGCCAGCAGCCAAGAACTACTAGCGGCCAATGAGCAGTTCTTC. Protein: CASSQELLAANEQFF.

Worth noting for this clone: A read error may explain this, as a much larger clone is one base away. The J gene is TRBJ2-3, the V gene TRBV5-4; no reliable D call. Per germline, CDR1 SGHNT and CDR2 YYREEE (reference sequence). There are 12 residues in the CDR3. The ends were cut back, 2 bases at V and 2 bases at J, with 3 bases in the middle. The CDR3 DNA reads TGTGCCAGCAGCTTCGACACAGATACGCAGTATTTT. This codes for CASSFDTDTQYF.

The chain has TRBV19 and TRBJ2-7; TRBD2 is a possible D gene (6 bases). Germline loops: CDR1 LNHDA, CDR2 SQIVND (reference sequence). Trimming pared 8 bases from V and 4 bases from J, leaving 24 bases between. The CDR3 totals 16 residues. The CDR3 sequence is CASALRRGTRLYEQYF. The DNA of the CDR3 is TGTGCCAGTGCCTTAAGGCGGGGAACCAGACTTTACGAGCAGTACTTC.

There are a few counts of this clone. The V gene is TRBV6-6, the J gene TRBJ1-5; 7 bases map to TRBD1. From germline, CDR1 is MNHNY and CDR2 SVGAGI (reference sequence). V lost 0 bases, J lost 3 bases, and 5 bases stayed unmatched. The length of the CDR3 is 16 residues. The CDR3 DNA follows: TGTGCCAGCAGTTACTCTTCCAGGGGGTCCAATCAGCCCCAGCATTTT. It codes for CASSYSSRGSNQPQHF.

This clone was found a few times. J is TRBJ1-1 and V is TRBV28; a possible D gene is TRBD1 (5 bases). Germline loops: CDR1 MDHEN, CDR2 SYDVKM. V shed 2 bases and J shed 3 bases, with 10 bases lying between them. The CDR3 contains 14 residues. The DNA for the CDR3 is TGTGCCAGCAGTTTAAGCCTCAGGGACACTGAAGCTTTCTTT. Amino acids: CASSLSLRDTEAFF.

DNA of the CDR3: TGTGCCAGCCGCGAGTACGCCAAAAACATTCAGTACTTC. It translates to CASREYAKNIQYF. This sequence joins TRBV11-2 and TRBJ2-4; D not certain. Trimming stripped 8 bases from V and 1 base from J, with 9 bases between. The CDR3 consists of 13 residues. CDR1 is SGHAT, CDR2 FQNNGV, per germline.

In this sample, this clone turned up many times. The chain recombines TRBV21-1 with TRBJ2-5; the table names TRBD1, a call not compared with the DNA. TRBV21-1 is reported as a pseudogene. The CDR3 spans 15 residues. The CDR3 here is CASNRATNPEETQYF. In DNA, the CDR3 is TGTGCCAGCAACAGGGCGACGAATCCGGAAGAGACCCAGTACTTC.

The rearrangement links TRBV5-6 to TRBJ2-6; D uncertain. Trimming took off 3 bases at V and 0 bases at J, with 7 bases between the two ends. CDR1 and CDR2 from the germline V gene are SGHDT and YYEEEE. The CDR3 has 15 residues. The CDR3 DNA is TGTGCCAGCAGCTACGGATACTCTGGGGCCAACGTCCTGACTTTC. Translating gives CASSYGYSGANVLTF.

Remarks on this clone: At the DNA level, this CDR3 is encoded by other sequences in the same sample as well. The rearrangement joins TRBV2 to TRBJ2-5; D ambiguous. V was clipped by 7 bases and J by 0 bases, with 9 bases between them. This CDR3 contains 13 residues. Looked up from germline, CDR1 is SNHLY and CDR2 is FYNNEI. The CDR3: CASNVRDQETQYF. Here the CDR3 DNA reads TGTGCCAGCAATGTGAGAGACCAAGAGACCCAGTACTTC.

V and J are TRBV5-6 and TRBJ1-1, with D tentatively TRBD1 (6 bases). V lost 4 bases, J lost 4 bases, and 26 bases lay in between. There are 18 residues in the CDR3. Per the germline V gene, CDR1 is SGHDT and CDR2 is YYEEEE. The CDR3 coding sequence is TGTGCCAGCAGCCCAGTAACGTCGACAGGCCGAGGGGTCACTGAAGCTTTCTTT. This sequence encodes CASSPVTSTGRGVTEAFF.

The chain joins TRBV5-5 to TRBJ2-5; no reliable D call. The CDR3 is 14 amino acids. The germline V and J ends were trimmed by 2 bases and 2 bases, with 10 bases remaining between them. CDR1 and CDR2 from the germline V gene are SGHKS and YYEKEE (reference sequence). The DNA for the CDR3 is TGTGCCAGCAGCTTTATGGCAGCACAAGAGACCCAGTACTTC. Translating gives CASSFMAAQETQYF.

Here the CDR3 reads CASSPRNSGGSEKLFF. The CDR3 region has the DNA TGTGCCAGCTCACCCCGCAATTCGGGCGGGAGTGAAAAACTGTTTTTT. The rearrangement links TRBV18 to TRBJ1-4; D gene unclear. The CDR3 consists of 16 residues. Trimming took off 3 bases at V and 7 bases at J, with 18 bases between the two ends. In germline, CDR1 is KGHSH, CDR2 LQKENI.

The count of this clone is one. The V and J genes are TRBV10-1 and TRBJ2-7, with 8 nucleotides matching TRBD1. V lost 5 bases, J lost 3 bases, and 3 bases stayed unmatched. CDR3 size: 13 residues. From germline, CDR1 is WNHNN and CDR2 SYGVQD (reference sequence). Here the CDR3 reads CASSHGQGYEQYF. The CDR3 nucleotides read TGCGCCAGCAGTCACGGACAGGGCTACGAGCAGTACTTC.

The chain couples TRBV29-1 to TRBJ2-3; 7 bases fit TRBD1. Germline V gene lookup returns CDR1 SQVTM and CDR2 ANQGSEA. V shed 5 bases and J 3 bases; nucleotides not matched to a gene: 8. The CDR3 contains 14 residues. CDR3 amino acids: CSVWDRYLTDTQYF. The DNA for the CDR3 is TGCAGCGTTTGGGACAGATACCTTACAGATACGCAGTATTTT.

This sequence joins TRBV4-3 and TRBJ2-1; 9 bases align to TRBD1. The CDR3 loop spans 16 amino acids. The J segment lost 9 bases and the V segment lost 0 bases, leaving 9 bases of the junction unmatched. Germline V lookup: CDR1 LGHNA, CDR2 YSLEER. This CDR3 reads CASSQDRHRGQGEQFF. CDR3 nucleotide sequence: TGCGCCAGCAGCCAAGATAGACACAGGGGGCAGGGTGAGCAGTTCTTC.

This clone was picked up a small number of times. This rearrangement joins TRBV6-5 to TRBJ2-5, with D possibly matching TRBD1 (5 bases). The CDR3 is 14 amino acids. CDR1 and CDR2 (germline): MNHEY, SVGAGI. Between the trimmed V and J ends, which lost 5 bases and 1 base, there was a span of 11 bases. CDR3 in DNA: TGTGCCAGCAGTCCACGACAGCCCCAAGAGACCCAGTACTTC. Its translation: CASSPRQPQETQYF.